The clone carrying this TCR beta chain has a handful of counts. Its antigen remains unidentified. TCRdb fed the reads into MiXCR, producing one record per CDR3 protein. The repertoire includes approximately 170,000 distinct CDR3 sequences, roughly a sixth of them detected once, and around 20% sits in the top ten. These data come from a study of T cell repertoires in cytomegalovirus infection. As for the study in general: Matching HLA type, along with CMV infection, was indicated by public TCR beta signatures.

Study-wide results and limits: The response measured ex vivo was dominated by TCR beta clonotypes (HLA-C-restricted and CMV-specific). Of the TCR beta families, the public ones yielded a cumulative frequency that identified carriers of CMV plus the relevant HLA.

The CDR3 runs 15 residues. Germline values: CDR1 SGHVS, CDR2 FNYEAQ. Between the trimmed V and J ends, which lost 3 bases and 2 bases, there was a span of 13 bases. The source of this sequence is a human donor in good health (CMV status not recorded). Some clones in this sample may be carry-over from other donors' samples. The V and J genes are TRBV7-6 and TRBJ2-5; D may be TRBD2 (7 bases). Sequencing was performed on CD8+ T cells from PBMCs. The CDR3 DNA reads TGTGCCAGCAGCTTTGGGGGGGCCGATCAAGAGACCCAGTACTTC. It translates to CASSFGGADQETQYF.